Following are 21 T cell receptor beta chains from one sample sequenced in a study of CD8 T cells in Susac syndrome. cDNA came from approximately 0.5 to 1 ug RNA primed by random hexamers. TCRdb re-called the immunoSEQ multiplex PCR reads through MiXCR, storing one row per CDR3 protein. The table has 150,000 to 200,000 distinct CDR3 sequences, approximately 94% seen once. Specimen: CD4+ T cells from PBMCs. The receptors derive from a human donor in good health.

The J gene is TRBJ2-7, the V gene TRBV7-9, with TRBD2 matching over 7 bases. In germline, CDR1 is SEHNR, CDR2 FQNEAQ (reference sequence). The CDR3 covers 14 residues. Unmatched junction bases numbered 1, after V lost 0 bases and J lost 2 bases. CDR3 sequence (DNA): TGTGCCAGCAGCTTAGCGGGGGGGACCTACGAGCAGTACTTC. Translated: CASSLAGGTYEQYF.

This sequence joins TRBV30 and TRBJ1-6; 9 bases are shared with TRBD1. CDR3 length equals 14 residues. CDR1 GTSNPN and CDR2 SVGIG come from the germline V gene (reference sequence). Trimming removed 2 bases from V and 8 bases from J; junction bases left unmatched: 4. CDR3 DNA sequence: TGTGCCTGGAGTCGCGGGACAGGGTATTCACCCCTCCACTTT. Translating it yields CAWSRGTGYSPLHF. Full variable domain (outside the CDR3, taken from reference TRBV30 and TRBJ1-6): SQTIHQWPATLVQPVGSPLSLECTVEGTSNPNLYWYRQAAGRGLQLLFYSVGIGQISSEVPQNLSASRPQDRQFILSSKKLLLSDSGFYLCAWSRGTGYSPLHFGNGTRLTVT.

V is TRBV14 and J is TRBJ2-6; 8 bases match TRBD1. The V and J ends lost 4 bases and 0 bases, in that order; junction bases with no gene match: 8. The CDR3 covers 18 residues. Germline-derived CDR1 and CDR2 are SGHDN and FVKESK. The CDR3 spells CASSLVPGQVSGANVLTF. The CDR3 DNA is TGTGCCAGCAGCCTCGTCCCGGGACAGGTCTCTGGGGCCAACGTCCTGACTTTC.

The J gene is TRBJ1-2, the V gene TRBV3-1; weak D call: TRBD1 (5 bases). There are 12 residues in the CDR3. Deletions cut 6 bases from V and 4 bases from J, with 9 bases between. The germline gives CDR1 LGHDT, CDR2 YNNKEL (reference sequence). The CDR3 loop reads CASRGESYGYTF. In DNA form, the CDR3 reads TGTGCCAGCAGGGGGGAGTCCTATGGCTACACCTTC.

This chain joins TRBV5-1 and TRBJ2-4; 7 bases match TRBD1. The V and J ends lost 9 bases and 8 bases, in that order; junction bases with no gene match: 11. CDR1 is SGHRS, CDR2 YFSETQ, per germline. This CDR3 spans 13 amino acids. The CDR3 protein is CATRDSSSDIQYF. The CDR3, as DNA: TGCGCCACCAGGGACAGCAGTTCGGACATTCAGTACTTC.

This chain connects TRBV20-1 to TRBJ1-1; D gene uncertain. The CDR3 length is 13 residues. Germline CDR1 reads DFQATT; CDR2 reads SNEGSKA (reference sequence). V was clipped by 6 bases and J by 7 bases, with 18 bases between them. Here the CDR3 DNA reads TGCAGTGCACCCGACACCCCGCGTCGTGAAGCTTTCTTT. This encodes CSAPDTPRREAFF.

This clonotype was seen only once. The CDR3 sequence: CASSPWTSGGPGELFF. The CDR3 coding sequence is TGTGCCAGCAGCCCCTGGACTAGCGGGGGGCCCGGGGAGCTGTTTTTT. The chain combines TRBV11-2 with TRBJ2-2; 14 bases map to TRBD2. V shed 5 bases and J 6 bases; nucleotides not matched to a gene: 5. CDR1 and CDR2 (germline): SGHAT, FQNNGV. This CDR3 is built from 16 residues.

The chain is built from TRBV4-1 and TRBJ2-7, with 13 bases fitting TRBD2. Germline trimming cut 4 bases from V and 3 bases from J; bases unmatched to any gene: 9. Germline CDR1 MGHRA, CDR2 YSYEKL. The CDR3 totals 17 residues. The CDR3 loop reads CASSPWTSGGPLYEQYF. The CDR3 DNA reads TGCGCCAGCAGCCCTTGGACTAGCGGGGGCCCACTCTACGAGCAGTACTTC.

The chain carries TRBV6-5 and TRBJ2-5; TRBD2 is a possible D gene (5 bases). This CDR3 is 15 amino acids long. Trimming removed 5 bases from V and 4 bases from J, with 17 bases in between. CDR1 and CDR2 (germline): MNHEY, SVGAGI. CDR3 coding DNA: TGTGCCAGCAGTCCTCTAGGAGGTTCGCGAGAGACCCAGTACTTC. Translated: CASSPLGGSRETQYF.

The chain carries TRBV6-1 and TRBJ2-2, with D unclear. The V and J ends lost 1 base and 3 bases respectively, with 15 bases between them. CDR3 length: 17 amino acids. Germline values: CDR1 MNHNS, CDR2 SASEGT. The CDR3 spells CASSEDTLWSDTGELFF. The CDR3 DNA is TGTGCCAGCAGTGAAGACACCCTCTGGTCGGACACCGGGGAGCTGTTTTTT.

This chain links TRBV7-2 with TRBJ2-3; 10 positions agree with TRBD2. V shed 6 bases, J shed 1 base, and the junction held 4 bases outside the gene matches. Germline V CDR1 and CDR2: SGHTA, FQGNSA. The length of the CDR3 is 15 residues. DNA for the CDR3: TGTGCCAGCAGTCACGGACTAGCGGGCACAGATACGCAGTATTTT. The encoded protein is CASSHGLAGTDTQYF.

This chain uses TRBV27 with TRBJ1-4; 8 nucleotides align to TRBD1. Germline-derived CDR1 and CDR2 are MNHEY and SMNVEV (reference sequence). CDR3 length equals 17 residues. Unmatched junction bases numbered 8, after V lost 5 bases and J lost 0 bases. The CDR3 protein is CASSPGQGSATNEKLFF. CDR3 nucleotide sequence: TGTGCCAGCAGTCCCGGACAGGGATCCGCAACTAATGAAAAACTGTTTTTT.

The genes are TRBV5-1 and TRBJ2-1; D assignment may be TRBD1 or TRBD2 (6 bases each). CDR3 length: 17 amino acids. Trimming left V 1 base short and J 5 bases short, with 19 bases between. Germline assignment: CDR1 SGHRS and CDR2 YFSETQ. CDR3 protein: CASSLQGLGGWDNEQFF. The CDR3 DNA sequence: TGCGCCAGCAGCTTGCAGGGCCTGGGGGGCTGGGACAATGAGCAGTTCTTC.

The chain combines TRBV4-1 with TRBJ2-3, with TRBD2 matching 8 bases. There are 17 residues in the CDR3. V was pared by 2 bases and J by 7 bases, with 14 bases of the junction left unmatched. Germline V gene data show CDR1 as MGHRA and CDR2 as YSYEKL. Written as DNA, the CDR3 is TGCGCCAGCAGCCAACTAGCTACGGCGGGGGGCGGGAATACGCAGTATTTT. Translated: CASSQLATAGGGNTQYF.

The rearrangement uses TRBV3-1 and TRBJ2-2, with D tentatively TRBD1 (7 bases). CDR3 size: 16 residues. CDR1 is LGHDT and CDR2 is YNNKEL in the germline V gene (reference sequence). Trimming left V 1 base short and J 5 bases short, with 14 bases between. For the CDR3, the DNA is TGTGCCAGCAGCCAAGGGAGGGGACAGAGGACCGGGGAGCTGTTTTTT. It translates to CASSQGRGQRTGELFF.

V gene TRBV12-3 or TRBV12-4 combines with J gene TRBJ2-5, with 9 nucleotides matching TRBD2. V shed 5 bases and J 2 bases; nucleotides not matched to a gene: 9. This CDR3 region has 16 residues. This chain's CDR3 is CASSEPGLAEQETQYF. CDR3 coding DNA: TGTGCCAGCAGTGAACCGGGACTAGCCGAACAAGAGACCCAGTACTTC.

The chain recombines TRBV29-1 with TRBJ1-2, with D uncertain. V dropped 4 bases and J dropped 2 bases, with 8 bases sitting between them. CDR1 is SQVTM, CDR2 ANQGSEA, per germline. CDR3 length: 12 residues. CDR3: CSVVTENYGYTF. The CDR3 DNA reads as TGCAGCGTTGTTACAGAGAACTATGGCTACACCTTC.

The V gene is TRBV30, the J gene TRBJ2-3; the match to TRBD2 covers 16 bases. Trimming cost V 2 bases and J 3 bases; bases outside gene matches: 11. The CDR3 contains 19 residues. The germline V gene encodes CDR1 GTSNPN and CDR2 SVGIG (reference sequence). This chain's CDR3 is CAWSTGTSGGAGVTDTQYF. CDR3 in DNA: TGTGCCTGGAGTACCGGGACTAGCGGGGGGGCAGGTGTAACAGATACGCAGTATTTT.

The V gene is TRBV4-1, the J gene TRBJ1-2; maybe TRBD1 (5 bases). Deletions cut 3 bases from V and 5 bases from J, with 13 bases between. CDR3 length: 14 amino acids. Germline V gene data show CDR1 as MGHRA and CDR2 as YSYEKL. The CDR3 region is CASSQQGGYYGYTF. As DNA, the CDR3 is TGCGCCAGCAGCCAGCAGGGCGGTTATTATGGCTACACCTTC.

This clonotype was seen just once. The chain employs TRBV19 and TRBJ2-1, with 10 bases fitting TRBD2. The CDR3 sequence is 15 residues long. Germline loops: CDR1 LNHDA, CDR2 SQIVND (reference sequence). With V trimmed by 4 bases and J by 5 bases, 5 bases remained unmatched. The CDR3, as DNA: TGTGCCAGTAGTACTGCTAGCGGGGGAAACAATGAGCAGTTCTTC. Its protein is CASSTASGGNNEQFF.

CDR3 DNA sequence: TGTGCCAGCAGCGTCGACGACAGAGCTAATGAAAAACTGTTTTTT. This translates into CASSVDDRANEKLFF. The rearrangement links TRBV9 to TRBJ1-4; perhaps TRBD1 as D (5 bases). Per the germline V gene, CDR1 is SGDLS and CDR2 is YYNGEE. Deletions cut 2 bases from V and 3 bases from J, with 11 bases between. The CDR3 sequence is 15 residues long.